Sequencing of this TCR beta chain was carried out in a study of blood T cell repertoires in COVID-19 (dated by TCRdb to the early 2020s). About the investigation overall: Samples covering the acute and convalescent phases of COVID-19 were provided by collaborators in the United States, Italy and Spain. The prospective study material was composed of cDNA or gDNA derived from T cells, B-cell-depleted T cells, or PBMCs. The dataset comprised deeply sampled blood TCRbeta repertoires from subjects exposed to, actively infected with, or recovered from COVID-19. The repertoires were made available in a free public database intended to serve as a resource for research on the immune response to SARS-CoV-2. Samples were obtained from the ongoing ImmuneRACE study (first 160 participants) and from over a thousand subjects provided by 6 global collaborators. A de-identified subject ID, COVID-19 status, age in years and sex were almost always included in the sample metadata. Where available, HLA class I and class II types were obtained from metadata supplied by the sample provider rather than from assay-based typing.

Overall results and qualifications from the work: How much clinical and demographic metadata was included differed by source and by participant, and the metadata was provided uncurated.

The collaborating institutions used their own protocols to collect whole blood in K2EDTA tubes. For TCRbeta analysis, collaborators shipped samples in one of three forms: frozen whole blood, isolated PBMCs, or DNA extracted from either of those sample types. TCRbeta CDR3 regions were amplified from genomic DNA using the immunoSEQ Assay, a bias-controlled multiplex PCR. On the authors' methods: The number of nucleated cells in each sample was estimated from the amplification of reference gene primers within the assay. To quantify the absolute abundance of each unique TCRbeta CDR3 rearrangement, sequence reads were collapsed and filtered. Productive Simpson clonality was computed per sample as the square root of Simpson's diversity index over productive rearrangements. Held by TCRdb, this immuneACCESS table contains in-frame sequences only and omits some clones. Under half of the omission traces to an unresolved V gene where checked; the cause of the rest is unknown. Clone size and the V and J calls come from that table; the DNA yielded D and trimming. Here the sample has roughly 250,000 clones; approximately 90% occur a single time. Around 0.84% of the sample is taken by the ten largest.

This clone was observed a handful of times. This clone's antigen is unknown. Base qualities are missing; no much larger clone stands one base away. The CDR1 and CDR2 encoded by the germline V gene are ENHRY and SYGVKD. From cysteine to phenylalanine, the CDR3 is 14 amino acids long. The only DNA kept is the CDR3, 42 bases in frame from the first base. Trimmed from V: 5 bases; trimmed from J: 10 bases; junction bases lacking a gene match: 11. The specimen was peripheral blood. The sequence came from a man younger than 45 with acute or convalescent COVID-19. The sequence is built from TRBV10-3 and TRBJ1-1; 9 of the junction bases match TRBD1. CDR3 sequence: CAISKQGAEVGAFF. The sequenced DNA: TGTGCCATCAGTAAACAGGGGGCCGAGGTGGGAGCTTTCTTT.